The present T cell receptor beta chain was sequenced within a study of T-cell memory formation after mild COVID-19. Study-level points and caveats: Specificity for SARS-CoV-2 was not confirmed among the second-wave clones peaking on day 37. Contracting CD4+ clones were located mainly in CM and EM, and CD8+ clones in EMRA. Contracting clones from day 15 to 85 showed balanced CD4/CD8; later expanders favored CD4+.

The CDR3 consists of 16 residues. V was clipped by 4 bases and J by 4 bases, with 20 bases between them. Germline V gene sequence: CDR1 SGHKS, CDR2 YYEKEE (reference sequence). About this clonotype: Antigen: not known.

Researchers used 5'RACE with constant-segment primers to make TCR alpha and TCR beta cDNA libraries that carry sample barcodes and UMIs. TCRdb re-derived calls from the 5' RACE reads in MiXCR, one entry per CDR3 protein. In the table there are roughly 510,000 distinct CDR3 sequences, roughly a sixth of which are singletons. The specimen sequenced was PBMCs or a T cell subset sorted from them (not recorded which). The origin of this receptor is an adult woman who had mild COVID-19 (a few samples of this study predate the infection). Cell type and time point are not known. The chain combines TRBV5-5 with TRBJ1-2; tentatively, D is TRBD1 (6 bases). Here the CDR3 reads CASSPQPDRPFYGYTF. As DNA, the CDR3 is TGTGCCAGCAGCCCCCAACCCGACAGGCCTTTCTATGGCTACACCTTC. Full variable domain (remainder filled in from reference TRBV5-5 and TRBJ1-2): DAGVTQSPTHLIKTRGQQVTLRCSPISGHKSVSWYQQVLGQGPQFIFQYYEKEERGRGNFPDRFSARQFPNYSSELNVNALLLGDSALYLCASSPQPDRPFYGYTFGSGTRLTVV.